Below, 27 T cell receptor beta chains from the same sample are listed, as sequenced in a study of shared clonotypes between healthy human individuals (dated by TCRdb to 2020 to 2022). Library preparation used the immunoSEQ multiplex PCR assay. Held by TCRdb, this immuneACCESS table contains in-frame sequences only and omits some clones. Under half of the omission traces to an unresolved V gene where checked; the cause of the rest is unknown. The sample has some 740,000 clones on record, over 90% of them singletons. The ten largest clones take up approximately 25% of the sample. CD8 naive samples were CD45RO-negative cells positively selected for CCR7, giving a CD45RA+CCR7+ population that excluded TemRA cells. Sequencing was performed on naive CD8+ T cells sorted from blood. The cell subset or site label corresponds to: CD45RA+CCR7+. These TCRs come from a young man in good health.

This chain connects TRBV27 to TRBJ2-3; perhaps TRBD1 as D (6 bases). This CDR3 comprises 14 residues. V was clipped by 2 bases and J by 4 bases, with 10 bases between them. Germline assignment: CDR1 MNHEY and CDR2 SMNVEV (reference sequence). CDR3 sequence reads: CASSLTQGPDTQYF. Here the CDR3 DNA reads TGTGCCAGCAGTTTAACACAGGGACCAGATACGCAGTATTTT.

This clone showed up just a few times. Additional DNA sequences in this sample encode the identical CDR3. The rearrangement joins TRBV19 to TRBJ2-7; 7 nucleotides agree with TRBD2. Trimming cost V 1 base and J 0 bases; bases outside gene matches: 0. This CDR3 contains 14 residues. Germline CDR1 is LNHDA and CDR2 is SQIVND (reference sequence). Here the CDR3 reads CASSIAGGSYEQYF. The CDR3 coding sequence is TGTGCCAGTAGTATAGCGGGAGGCTCCTACGAGCAGTACTTC.

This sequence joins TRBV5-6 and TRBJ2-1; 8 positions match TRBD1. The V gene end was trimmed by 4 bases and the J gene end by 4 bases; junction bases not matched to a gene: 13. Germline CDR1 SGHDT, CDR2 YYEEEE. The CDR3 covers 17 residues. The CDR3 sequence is CASSTPDRVSYYNEQFF. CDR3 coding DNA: TGTGCCAGCAGCACCCCGGACAGGGTCAGTTATTACAATGAGCAGTTCTTC.

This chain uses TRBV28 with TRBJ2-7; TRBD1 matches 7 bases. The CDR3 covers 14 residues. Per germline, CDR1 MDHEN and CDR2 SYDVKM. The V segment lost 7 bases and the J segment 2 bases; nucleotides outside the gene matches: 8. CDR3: CASTRGSLPYEQYF. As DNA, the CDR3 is TGTGCCAGCACCAGGGGGAGTTTGCCCTACGAGCAGTACTTC. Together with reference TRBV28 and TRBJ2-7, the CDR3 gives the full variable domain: DVKVTQSSRYLVKRTGEKVFLECVQDMDHENMFWYRQDPGLGLRLIYFSYDVKMKEKGDIPEGYSVSREKKERFSLILESASTNQTSMYLCASTRGSLPYEQYFGPGTRLTVT.

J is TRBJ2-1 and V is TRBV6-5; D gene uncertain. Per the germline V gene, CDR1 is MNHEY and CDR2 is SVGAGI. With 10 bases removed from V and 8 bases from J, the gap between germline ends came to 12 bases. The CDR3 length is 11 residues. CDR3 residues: CATPRPHEQFF. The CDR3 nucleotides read TGTGCCACTCCCCGGCCCCATGAGCAGTTCTTC.

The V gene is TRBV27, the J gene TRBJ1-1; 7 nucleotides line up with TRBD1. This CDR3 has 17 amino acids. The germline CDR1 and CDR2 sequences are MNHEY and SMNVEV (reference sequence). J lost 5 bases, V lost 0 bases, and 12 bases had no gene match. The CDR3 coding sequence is TGTGCCAGCAGTTTATCATTCTTTGGCAGGGGGAGGACTGAAGCTTTCTTT. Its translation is CASSLSFFGRGRTEAFF.

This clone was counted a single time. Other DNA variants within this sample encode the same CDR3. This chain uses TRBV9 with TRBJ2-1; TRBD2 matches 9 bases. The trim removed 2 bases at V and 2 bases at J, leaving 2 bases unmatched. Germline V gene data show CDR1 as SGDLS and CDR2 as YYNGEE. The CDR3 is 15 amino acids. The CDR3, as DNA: TGTGCCAGCAGCGTCGGCGGGGGGGCCTACAATGAGCAGTTCTTC. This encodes CASSVGGGAYNEQFF. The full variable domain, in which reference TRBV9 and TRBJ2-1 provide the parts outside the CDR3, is DSGVTQTPKHLITATGQRVTLRCSPRSGDLSVYWYQQSLDQGLQFLIQYYNGEERAKGNILERFSAQQFPDLHSELNLSSLELGDSALYFCASSVGGGAYNEQFFGPGTRLTVL.

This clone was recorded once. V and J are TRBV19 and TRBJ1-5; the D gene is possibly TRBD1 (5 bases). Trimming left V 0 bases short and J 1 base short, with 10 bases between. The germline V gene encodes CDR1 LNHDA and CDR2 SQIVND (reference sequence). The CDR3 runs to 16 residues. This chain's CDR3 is CASSIDVAGSNQPQHF. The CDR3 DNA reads TGTGCCAGTAGTATAGATGTTGCAGGGAGCAATCAGCCCCAGCATTTT.

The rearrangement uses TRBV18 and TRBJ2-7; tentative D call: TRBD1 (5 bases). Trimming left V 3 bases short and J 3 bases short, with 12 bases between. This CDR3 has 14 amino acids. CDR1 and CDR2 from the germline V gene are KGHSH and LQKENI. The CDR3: CASSPDSFIYEQYF. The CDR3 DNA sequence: TGTGCCAGCTCACCCGACAGTTTTATCTACGAGCAGTACTTC.

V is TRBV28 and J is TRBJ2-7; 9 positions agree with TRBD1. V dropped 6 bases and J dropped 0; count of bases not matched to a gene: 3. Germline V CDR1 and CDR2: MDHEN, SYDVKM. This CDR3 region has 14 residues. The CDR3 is CASSLDRGSYEQYF. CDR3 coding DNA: TGTGCCAGCAGCCTGGACAGGGGCTCCTACGAGCAGTACTTC.

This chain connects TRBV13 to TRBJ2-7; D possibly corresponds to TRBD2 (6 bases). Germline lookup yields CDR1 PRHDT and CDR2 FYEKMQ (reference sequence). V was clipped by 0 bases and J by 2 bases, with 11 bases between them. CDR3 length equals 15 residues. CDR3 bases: TGTGCCAGCAGCTTAGGGGGACTGACTACCTACGAGCAGTACTTC. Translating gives CASSLGGLTTYEQYF.

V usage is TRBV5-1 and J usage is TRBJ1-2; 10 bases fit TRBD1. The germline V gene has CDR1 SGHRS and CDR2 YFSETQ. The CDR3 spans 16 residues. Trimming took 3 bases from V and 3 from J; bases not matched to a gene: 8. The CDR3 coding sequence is TGCGCCAGCAGCTCAGTGGGGACAGGGGATCACTATGGCTACACCTTC. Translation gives CASSSVGTGDHYGYTF.

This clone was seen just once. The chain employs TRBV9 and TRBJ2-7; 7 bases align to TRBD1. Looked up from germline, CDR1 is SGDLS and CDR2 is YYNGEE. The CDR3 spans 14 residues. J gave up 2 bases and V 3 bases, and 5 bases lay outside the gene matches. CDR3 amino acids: CASSDGQDTYEQYF. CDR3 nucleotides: TGTGCCAGCAGCGACGGACAGGACACCTACGAGCAGTACTTC. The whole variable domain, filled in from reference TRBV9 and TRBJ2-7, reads DSGVTQTPKHLITATGQRVTLRCSPRSGDLSVYWYQQSLDQGLQFLIQYYNGEERAKGNILERFSAQQFPDLHSELNLSSLELGDSALYFCASSDGQDTYEQYFGPGTRLTVT.

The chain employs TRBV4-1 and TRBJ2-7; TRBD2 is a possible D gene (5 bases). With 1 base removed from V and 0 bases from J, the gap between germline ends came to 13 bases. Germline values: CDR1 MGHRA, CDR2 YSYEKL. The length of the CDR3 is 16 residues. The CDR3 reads CASSQVDLGSSYEQYF. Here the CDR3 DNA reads TGCGCCAGCAGCCAAGTTGATCTGGGGAGCTCCTACGAGCAGTACTTC.

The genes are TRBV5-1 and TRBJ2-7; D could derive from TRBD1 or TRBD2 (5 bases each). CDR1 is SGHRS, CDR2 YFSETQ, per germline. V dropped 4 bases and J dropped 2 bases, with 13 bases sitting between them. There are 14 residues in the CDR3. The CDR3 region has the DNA TGCGCCAGCAGCGAGACCGGGACGCCCTACGAGCAGTACTTC. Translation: CASSETGTPYEQYF.

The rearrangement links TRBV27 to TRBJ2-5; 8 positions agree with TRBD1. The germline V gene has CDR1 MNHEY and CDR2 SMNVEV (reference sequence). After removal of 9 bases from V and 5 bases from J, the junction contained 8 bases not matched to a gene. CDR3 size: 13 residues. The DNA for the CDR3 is TGTGCCAGTCGGACCAGGGGGCGGGAGACCCAGTACTTC. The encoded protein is CASRTRGRETQYF.

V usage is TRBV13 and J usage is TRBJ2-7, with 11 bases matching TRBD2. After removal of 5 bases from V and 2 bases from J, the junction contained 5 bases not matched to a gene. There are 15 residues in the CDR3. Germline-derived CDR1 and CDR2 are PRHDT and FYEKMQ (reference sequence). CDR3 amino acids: CASSPYSGRAYEQYF. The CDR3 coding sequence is TGTGCCAGCAGCCCTTATAGCGGGAGGGCCTACGAGCAGTACTTC.

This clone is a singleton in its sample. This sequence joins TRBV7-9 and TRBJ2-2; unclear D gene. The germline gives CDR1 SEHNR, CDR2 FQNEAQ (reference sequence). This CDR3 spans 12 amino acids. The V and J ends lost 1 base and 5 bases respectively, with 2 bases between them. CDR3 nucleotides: TGTGCCAGCAGCTTAGAGACCGGGGAGCTGTTTTTT. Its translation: CASSLETGELFF.

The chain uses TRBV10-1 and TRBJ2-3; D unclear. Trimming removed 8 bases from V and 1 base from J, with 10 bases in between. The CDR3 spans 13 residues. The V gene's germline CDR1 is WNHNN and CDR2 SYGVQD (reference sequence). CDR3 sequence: CASQRSRTDTQYF. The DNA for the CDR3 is TGCGCCAGCCAGAGGAGCCGCACAGATACGCAGTATTTT.

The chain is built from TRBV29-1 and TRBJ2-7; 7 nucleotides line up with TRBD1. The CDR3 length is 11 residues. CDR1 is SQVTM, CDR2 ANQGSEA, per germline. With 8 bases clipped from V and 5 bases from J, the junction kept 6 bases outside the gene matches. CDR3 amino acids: CSTRQGDEQYF. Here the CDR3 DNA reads TGCAGCACCCGGCAGGGGGACGAGCAGTACTTC.

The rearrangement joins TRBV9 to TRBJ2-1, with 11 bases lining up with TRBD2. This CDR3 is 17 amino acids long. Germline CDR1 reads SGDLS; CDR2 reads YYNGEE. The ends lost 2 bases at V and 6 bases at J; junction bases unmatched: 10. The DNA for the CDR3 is TGTGCCAGCAGCGTTAGAATAGCGGGAGGGGAGGGCAATGAGCAGTTCTTC. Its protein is CASSVRIAGGEGNEQFF.

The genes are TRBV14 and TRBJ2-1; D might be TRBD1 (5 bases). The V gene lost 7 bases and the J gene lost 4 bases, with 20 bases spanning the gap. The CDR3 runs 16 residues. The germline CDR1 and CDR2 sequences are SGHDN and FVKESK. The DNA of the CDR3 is TGTGCCAGCAACGAATATGGGGCAGGGATATACAATGAGCAGTTCTTC. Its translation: CASNEYGAGIYNEQFF.

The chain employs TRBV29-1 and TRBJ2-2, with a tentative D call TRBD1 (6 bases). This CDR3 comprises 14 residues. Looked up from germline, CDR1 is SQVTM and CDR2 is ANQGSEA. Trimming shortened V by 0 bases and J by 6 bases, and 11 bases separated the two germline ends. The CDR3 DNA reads TGCAGCGTTGAAGATCAAGGGGGACCCGGGGAGCTGTTTTTT. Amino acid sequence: CSVEDQGGPGELFF.

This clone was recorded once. In DNA, the CDR3 is TGTGCCAGCAGTTTTAGCCGGGGGTCCTACGAGCAGTACTTC. It translates to CASSFSRGSYEQYF. This chain connects TRBV27 to TRBJ2-7, with a weak D call TRBD2 (6 bases). Trimming shortened V by 3 bases and J by 1 base, and 10 bases separated the two germline ends. In germline, CDR1 is MNHEY, CDR2 SMNVEV (reference sequence). The CDR3 runs 14 residues.

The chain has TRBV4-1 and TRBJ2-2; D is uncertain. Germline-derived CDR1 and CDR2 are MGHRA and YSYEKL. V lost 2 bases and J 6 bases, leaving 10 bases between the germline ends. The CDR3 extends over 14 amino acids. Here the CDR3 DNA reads TGCGCCAGCAGCCAATACCAGTCCGCCGGGGAGCTGTTTTTT. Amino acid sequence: CASSQYQSAGELFF.

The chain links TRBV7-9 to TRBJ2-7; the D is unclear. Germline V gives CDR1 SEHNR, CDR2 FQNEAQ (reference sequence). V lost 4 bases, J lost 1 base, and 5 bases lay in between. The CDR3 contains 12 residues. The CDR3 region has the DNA TGTGCCAGCAGCTACGAATCCTACGAGCAGTACTTC. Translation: CASSYESYEQYF.

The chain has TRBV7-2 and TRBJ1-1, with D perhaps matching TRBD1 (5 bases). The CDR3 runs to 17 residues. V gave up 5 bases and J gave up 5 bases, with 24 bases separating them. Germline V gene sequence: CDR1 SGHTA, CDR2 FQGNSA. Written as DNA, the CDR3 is TGTGCCAGCAGCCCAATATTTACAAGACCGGGGGGGACTGAAGCTTTCTTT. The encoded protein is CASSPIFTRPGGTEAFF.